The 4 T cell receptor beta chains below come from one sample, sequenced in a study of T cells in Graves' hyperthyroidism and ophthalmopathy. Authors of the study amplified TCR beta CDR3 regions from RNA transcripts. First-round RT-PCR of the TCR CDR3 relied on the HTBI primer set. Using its own MiXCR run on the multiplex PCR reads, TCRdb lists one record per CDR3 protein. The sample has around 250,000 distinct CDR3 sequences, more than 14% seen once. The sequencing input was blood. The receptors here all came from a woman aged 40 to 50 with Graves' hyperthyroidism that later progressed to Graves' ophthalmopathy.

This clonotype was seen many times. The chain recombines TRBV14 with TRBJ2-2, with D tentatively TRBD2 (5 bases). The germline V and J ends were trimmed by 3 bases and 4 bases, with 12 bases remaining between them. Germline assignment: CDR1 SGHDN and CDR2 FVKESK. CDR3 length equals 15 residues. CDR3 region: CASSHLRGVTGELFF. The DNA for the CDR3 is TGTGCCAGCAGCCATCTTCGGGGAGTCACCGGGGAGCTGTTTTTT.

This clonotype has a handful of counts. A much larger clone differs from this one at a single base, so this may be a read error. V and J are TRBV18 and TRBJ2-1, with TRBD1 as a possible D gene (5 bases). The CDR3 is made up of 13 amino acids. Per the germline V gene, CDR1 is KGHSH and CDR2 is LQKENI. Trimming stripped 9 bases from V and 0 bases from J, with 9 bases between. The CDR3: CASRGNSYNEQFF. The CDR3 coding sequence is TGTGCCAGTAGGGGCAACTCCTACAATGAGCAGTTCTTC.

The chain links TRBV19 to TRBJ1-5, with no clear D. The CDR3 runs 14 residues. The V end was cut by 1 base, the J end by 3 bases, with 7 bases between. Germline V CDR1 and CDR2: LNHDA, SQIVND (reference sequence). The CDR3 loop reads CASSIAPYNQPQHF. CDR3 nucleotide sequence: TGTGCCAGTAGTATAGCCCCGTACAATCAGCCCCAGCATTTT.

This clonotype was observed at least ten times. The V gene is TRBV9, the J gene TRBJ2-1; no clear D gene. The CDR3 has 13 amino acids. CDR1 SGDLS and CDR2 YYNGEE come from the germline V gene. V was cut by 0 bases and J by 6 bases, with 7 bases left in between. CDR3 bases: TGTGCCAGCAGCGTAGCTGGTGGCAATGAGCAGTTCTTC. Protein product: CASSVAGGNEQFF. Full variable domain (rest looked up from reference TRBV9 and TRBJ2-1): DSGVTQTPKHLITATGQRVTLRCSPRSGDLSVYWYQQSLDQGLQFLIQYYNGEERAKGNILERFSAQQFPDLHSELNLSSLELGDSALYFCASSVAGGNEQFFGPGTRLTVL.